One and the same sample provided the 9 T cell receptor beta chains below, sequenced in a study of T cell repertoires in cytomegalovirus infection. The antigens these receptors bind are not known. Each CDR3 protein gets one entry after TCRdb re-called the reads with MiXCR. The data contain about half a million distinct CDR3 sequences, more than 40% of them singletons. The specimen comprised cultured PBMCs, sampled from culture after CMV antigen stimulation. Receptors were obtained from a human donor in good health (CMV status not recorded). Some clones in this sample may be carry-over from other donors' samples.

V is TRBV25-1 and J is TRBJ1-3; D ambiguous. CDR1 and CDR2 from the germline V gene are MGHDK and SYGVNS. This CDR3 comprises 15 residues. With 6 bases removed from V and 2 bases from J, the gap between germline ends came to 14 bases. As DNA, the CDR3 is TGTGCCAGCAGACTTACCTTCGGTACTGGAAACACCATATATTTT. Protein: CASRLTFGTGNTIYF.

This chain uses TRBV6-1 with TRBJ2-4; D is possibly TRBD1 or TRBD2 (5 bases each). Trimming cost V 4 bases and J 6 bases, with 10 bases left between them. The CDR3 has 13 residues. Germline CDR1 reads MNHNS; CDR2 reads SASEGT. CDR3: CASSGDPLNIQYF. The CDR3 DNA reads TGTGCCAGCAGTGGGGACCCTTTAAACATTCAGTACTTC.

This chain links TRBV27 with TRBJ2-5; 9 bases line up with TRBD1. The germline V gene encodes CDR1 MNHEY and CDR2 SMNVEV (reference sequence). Trimming cost V 5 bases and J 7 bases; bases outside gene matches: 8. The CDR3 consists of 14 residues. The CDR3 nucleotides are TGTGCCAGCAGTCTAGGACAGGGGCCAAGGACCCAGTACTTC. Translation gives CASSLGQGPRTQYF.

The chain carries TRBV27 and TRBJ1-5, with D possibly matching TRBD1 (5 bases). Germline V lookup: CDR1 MNHEY, CDR2 SMNVEV (reference sequence). With 5 bases removed from V and 3 bases from J, the gap between germline ends came to 17 bases. The length of the CDR3 is 16 residues. The CDR3 region has the DNA TGTGCCAGCAGTAGAAATTTCAGACAGTTCAATCAGCCCCAGCATTTT. It translates to CASSRNFRQFNQPQHF.

V usage is TRBV5-4 and J usage is TRBJ2-2; TRBD2 is a possible D gene (6 bases). The CDR3 is made up of 15 amino acids. Deletions cut 2 bases from V and 6 bases from J, with 14 bases between. Germline-derived CDR1 and CDR2 are SGHNT and YYREEE (reference sequence). This CDR3 is CASSLPGDKSGELFF. CDR3 coding DNA: TGTGCCAGCAGCTTACCGGGGGATAAATCCGGGGAGCTGTTTTTT.

The chain recombines TRBV4-1 with TRBJ1-5, with 10 bases that match TRBD1. The CDR3 is 15 residues long. CDR1 and CDR2 (germline): MGHRA, YSYEKL. The J segment lost 6 bases and the V segment lost 2 bases, leaving 4 bases of the junction unmatched. This CDR3 reads CASSQTRQGAQPQHF. The CDR3 DNA follows: TGCGCCAGCAGCCAAACTCGACAGGGGGCTCAGCCCCAGCATTTT.

The rearrangement joins TRBV6-5 to TRBJ1-2; weak D call: TRBD1 (6 bases). Germline lookup yields CDR1 MNHEY and CDR2 SVGAGI. The V and J ends lost 4 bases and 4 bases respectively, with 16 bases between them. The CDR3 has 15 residues. Here the CDR3 DNA reads TGTGCCAGCAGTTCGAGCCCAGGGGCCTCCTATGGCTACACCTTC. Residues: CASSSSPGASYGYTF.

This clonotype was counted between two and nine times. CDR3 nucleotide sequence: TGTGCCAGCAGTTTTACCGGGACACTCTACACTGAAGCTTTCTTT. Amino acids: CASSFTGTLYTEAFF. The V and J genes are TRBV6-2 or TRBV6-3 and TRBJ1-1, with D maybe TRBD1 (6 bases). CDR1 is MNHEY and CDR2 is SVGEGT in the germline V gene. The germline V and J ends were trimmed by 4 bases and 3 bases, with 15 bases remaining between them. The CDR3 is 15 residues long.

This clonotype has more than one count but fewer than ten. This chain connects TRBV7-2 to TRBJ2-7; 7 nucleotides agree with TRBD1. Germline-derived CDR1 and CDR2 are SGHTA and FQGNSA. The CDR3 consists of 14 residues. The junction had 11 bases not matched to a gene; V was cut back by 6 bases and J by 6 bases. CDR3 in amino acids: CASRYRQGPGEQYF. The DNA for the CDR3 is TGTGCCAGCAGATACCGACAGGGACCCGGCGAGCAGTACTTC.